Listed here are 8 T cell receptor beta chains from one sample, sequenced in a study of OX40 agonist ivuxolimab in advanced cancers. The data were produced by immunoSEQ multiplex PCR, yet TCRdb's version contains in-frame clones alone and is incomplete. The sample shows tens of thousands of clones, around 91% of them seen only once. Material: CD4+ or CD8+ T cells sorted from blood, obtained in a trial of the OX40 agonist ivuxolimab. These receptors originate from an adult with an advanced solid tumor such as melanoma, head and neck, liver or kidney cancer.

In the case of this clone: No DNA is shown, since the ends of the CDR3 on it are uncertain; the CDR3 is the one TCRdb lists. The chain has TRBV5-1 and TRBJ2-3. Germline CDR1 and CDR2: SGHRS and YFSETQ. Termini included, the CDR3 measures 15 amino acids. CDR3 region: CASSLFGSGPNTQYF.

The rearrangement uses TRBV7-2 and TRBJ2-3; D possibly corresponds to TRBD2 (5 bases). The CDR3 is 12 amino acids. CDR1 is SGHTA, CDR2 FQGNSA, per germline. V was shortened by 7 bases and J by 6 bases, with 11 bases between the two germline ends. CDR3 coding DNA: TGTGCCAGCACCCCCTCTAGCGATACGCAGTATTTT. It encodes CASTPSSDTQYF.

A few counts support this clone. The chain links TRBV6-1 to TRBJ1-5; D may be TRBD1 (5 bases). There are 15 residues in the CDR3. V lost 3 bases, J lost 7 bases, and 16 bases lay in between. Per germline, CDR1 MNHNS and CDR2 SASEGT. DNA of the CDR3: TGTGCCAGCAGTGAGGCCCAGCCAGGGTCGCAGCCCCAGCATTTT. The encoded protein is CASSEAQPGSQPQHF.

The J gene is TRBJ2-7, the V gene TRBV5-1; TRBD1 matches 9 bases. The germline gives CDR1 SGHRS, CDR2 YFSETQ. The CDR3 is made up of 14 amino acids. V shed 0 bases and J 5 bases; nucleotides not matched to a gene: 3. CDR3 sequence reads: CASSLGDRANEQYF. The CDR3 DNA reads as TGCGCCAGCAGCTTGGGGGACAGGGCCAACGAGCAGTACTTC.

The count of this clone is one. The chain employs TRBV7-2 and TRBJ1-2; D perhaps matches TRBD1 (5 bases). The germline V gene encodes CDR1 SGHTA and CDR2 FQGNSA. Trimming removed 1 base at V and 4 bases at J, with 13 bases between. This CDR3 is built from 15 residues. The CDR3 reads CASSLEGGGGYGYTF. In nucleotides, the CDR3 is TGTGCCAGCAGCTTAGAAGGTGGGGGGGGCTATGGCTACACCTTC.

The chain employs TRBV2 and TRBJ2-5, with 12 nucleotides matching TRBD2. The J segment lost 4 bases and the V segment lost 7 bases, leaving 4 bases of the junction unmatched. CDR1 and CDR2 (germline): SNHLY, FYNNEI. The CDR3 sequence is 14 residues long. The CDR3 protein is CASTTTSGRETQYF. The CDR3 DNA is TGTGCCAGCACCACGACTAGCGGGAGAGAGACCCAGTACTTC.

This rearrangement joins TRBV6-6 to TRBJ1-1; TRBD1 aligns across 10 bases. This CDR3 is 15 amino acids long. Trimming at V came to 7 bases and at J to 4 bases, leaving 9 bases not matched to a gene. Germline V gives CDR1 MNHNY, CDR2 SVGAGI (reference sequence). The CDR3 loop reads CASIGQGVMGTEAFF. The CDR3 DNA reads TGTGCCAGCATTGGACAGGGGGTTATGGGCACTGAAGCTTTCTTT.

This clone was recorded once. This chain uses TRBV11-1 with TRBJ1-1; 8 bases match TRBD1. CDR3 size: 15 residues. The V gene's germline CDR1 is SGHAT and CDR2 FQDESV (reference sequence). After removal of 2 bases from V and 0 bases from J, the junction contained 2 bases not matched to a gene. CDR3 sequence reads: CASSLSGGLNTEAFF. Here the CDR3 DNA reads TGTGCCAGCAGCTTATCAGGGGGCCTGAACACTGAAGCTTTCTTT.